The clone carrying this T cell receptor beta chain has ten or more counts. The CDR3 runs 16 residues. Trimming took 4 bases from V and 2 from J; bases not matched to a gene: 8. Germline CDR1 reads SGHRS; CDR2 reads YFSETQ. Construction of the TCRbeta library involved unique molecular identifiers. TCRdb analysed the PCR reads with MiXCR anew, one entry per CDR3 protein. The table records approximately 150,000 distinct CDR3 sequences, about 8.8% of them present only once. These data originate in a study of T-cell reconstitution after alpha-beta-depleted transplantation in children. The sequences come from PBMCs, mostly from graft donor cells, collected 180 days after TCRalphabeta/CD19-depleted stem cell transplant. This receptor was identified in a female patient between 2 and 15 years old who had a stem cell transplant for congenital amegakaryocytic thrombocytopenia, so the T cells may come from the graft donor. This chain uses TRBV5-1 with TRBJ2-1; TRBD2 aligns across 8 bases. This CDR3 is CASSGIREGPYNEQFF. The CDR3 coding sequence is TGCGCCAGCAGCGGGATCCGGGAGGGTCCCTACAATGAGCAGTTCTTC.